Listed below are T cell receptor beta chains from one sample, sequenced in a study of T cells after yellow fever vaccination. TCRdb passed the 5' RACE reads through MiXCR, listing each CDR3 protein once. The table lists about 340,000 distinct CDR3 sequences, 3.5% to 4.5% of them singletons. The input for sequencing was PBMCs, taken 5 days after the yellow fever booster vaccination. The receptors derive from a man aged 18 to 29 who received the YFV17D yellow fever vaccine. Both conserved end residues are part of each CDR3. A row's size may be missing; if present it is once, few, many or a size class.

V	J	size	length	CDR3
TRBV7-2	TRBJ1-6	few	19	CASSLGGTQVRSYNSPLHF
TRBV29-1	TRBJ2-7	few	13	CSVEQRGGGEQYF
TRBV9	TRBJ2-7	many	14	CASSVKAGAGEQYF
TRBV6-2/TRBV6-3	TRBJ2-1	many	14	CASSYWSLRNEQFF
TRBV5-1	TRBJ2-3	few	17	CASSLWGLAVFTDTQYF
TRBV6-2/TRBV6-3	TRBJ2-7	few	15	CASSYSLLKTYEQYF
TRBV5-1	TRBJ2-7	NA	15	CASSLPLAGGGEQYF
TRBV7-3	TRBJ2-1	NA	16	CASSLAASGDYNEQFF
TRBV5-1	TRBJ2-3	few	17	CASSSGNLAGVGDTQYF
TRBV11-3	TRBJ2-1	many	14	CASSASGTYNEQFF
TRBV6-5	TRBJ1-4	NA	14	CASSRWEMREKLFF
TRBV7-3	TRBJ2-5	many	14	CASSSQGGQETQYF
TRBV19	TRBJ1-1	NA	15	CASSIWEGSHTEAFF
TRBV5-1	TRBJ2-1	many	14	CASSYRTTGNEQFF
TRBV2	TRBJ2-1	few	15	CASSEVTGSYNEQFF
TRBV28	TRBJ1-3	NA	16	CASSFYSPNVGDTIYF
TRBV14	TRBJ1-2	many	12	CASSQGFYGYTF
TRBV7-9	TRBJ2-1	few	14	CASSLVRGNNEQFF
TRBV5-1	TRBJ2-1	many	16	CASSGQAGGSGNEQFF
TRBV6-5	TRBJ2-5	few	13	CASSSGLEETQYF